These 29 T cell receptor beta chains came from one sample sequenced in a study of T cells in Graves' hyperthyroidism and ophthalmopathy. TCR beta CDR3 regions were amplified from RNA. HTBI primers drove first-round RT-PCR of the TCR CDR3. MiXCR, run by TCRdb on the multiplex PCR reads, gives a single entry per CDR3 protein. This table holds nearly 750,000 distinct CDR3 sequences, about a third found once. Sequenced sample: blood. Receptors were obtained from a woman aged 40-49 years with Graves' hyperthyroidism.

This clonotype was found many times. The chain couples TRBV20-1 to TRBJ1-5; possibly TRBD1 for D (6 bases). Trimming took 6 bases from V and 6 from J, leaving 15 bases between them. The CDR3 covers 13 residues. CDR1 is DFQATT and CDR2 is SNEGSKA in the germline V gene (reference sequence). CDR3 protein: CSAKGGLGQPQHF. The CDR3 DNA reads TGCAGTGCGAAAGGGGGTTTGGGTCAGCCCCAGCATTTT.

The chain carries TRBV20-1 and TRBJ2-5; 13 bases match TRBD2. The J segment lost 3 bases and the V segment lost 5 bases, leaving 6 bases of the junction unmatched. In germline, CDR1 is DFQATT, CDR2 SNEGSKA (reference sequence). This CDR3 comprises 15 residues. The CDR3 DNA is TGCAGTGCTGTTCCGGGACTAGCGGGGAAAGAGACCCAGTACTTC. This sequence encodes CSAVPGLAGKETQYF.

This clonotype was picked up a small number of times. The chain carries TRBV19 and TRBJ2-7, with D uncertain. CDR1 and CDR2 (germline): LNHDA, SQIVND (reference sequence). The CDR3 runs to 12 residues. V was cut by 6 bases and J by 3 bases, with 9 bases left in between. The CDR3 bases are TGTGCCAGTAGCGATTCCCGCTACGAGCAGTACTTC. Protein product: CASSDSRYEQYF.

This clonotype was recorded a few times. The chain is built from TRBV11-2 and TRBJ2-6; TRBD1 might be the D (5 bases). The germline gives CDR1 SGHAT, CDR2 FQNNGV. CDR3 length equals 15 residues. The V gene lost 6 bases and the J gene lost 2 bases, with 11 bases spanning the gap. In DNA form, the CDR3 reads TGTGCCAGCAGTTCAGGGTTTACTGGGGCCAACGTCCTGACTTTC. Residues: CASSSGFTGANVLTF.

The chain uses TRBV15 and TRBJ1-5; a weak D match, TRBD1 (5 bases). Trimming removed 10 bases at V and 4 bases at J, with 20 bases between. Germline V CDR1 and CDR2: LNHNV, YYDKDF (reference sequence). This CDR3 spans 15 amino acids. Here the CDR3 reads CASSAGGSRNQPQHF. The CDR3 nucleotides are TGTGCCAGCAGTGCCGGGGGGAGTAGGAATCAGCCCCAGCATTTT.

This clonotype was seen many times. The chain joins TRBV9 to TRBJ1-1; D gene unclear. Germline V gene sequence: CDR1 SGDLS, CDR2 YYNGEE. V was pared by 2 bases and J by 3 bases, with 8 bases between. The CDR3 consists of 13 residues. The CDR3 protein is CASSVLSDTEAFF. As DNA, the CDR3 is TGTGCCAGCAGCGTTTTGTCTGACACTGAAGCTTTCTTT.

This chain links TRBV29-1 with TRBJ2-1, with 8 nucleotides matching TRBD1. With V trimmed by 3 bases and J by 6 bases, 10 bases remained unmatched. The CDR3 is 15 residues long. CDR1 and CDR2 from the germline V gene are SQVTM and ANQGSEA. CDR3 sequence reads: CSVDLTGVLVNEQFF. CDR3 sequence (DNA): TGCAGCGTTGACCTGACAGGGGTCTTAGTCAATGAGCAGTTCTTC.

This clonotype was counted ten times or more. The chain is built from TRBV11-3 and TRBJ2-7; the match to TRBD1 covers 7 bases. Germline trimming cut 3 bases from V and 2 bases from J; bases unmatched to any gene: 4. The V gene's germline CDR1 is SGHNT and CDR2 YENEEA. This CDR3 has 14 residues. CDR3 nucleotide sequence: TGTGCCAGCAGCTTCACAGGGGTGGCCTACGAGCAGTACTTC. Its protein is CASSFTGVAYEQYF.

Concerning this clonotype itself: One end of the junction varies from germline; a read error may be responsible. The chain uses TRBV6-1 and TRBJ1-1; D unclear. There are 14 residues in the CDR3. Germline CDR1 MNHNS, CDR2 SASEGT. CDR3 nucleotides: TGTGCCAGCAGTGAACACGAAGAAAACACTGGAGCTTTCTTT. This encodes CASSEHEENTGAFF.

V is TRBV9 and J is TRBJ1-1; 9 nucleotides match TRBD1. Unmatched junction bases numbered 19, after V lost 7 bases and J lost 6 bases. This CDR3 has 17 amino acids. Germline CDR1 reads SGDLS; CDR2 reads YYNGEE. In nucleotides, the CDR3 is TGTGCCAGCGGTGGAAAAAACGGGACAGGGCGCAGGCCTGAAGCTTTCTTT. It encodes CASGGKNGTGRRPEAFF. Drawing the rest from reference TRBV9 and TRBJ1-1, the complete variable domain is DSGVTQTPKHLITATGQRVTLRCSPRSGDLSVYWYQQSLDQGLQFLIQYYNGEERAKGNILERFSAQQFPDLHSELNLSSLELGDSALYFCASGGKNGTGRRPEAFFGQGTRLTVV.

This CDR3 reads CASSQLTGASDGYTF. The CDR3 DNA follows: TGCGCCAGCAGCCAATTGACAGGGGCTTCGGATGGCTACACCTTC. The chain couples TRBV4-3 to TRBJ1-2; 8 bases agree with TRBD1. V lost 2 bases to trimming and J lost 6 bases; unmatched junction nucleotides: 8. The germline V gene has CDR1 LGHNA and CDR2 YSLEER. The CDR3 contains 15 residues.

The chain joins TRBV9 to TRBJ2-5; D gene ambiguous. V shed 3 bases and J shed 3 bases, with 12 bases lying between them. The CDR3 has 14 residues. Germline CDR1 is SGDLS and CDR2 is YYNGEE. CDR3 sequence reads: CASSEGRREETQYF. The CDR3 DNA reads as TGTGCCAGCAGCGAAGGGCGGAGAGAAGAGACCCAGTACTTC. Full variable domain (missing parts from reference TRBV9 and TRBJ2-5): DSGVTQTPKHLITATGQRVTLRCSPRSGDLSVYWYQQSLDQGLQFLIQYYNGEERAKGNILERFSAQQFPDLHSELNLSSLELGDSALYFCASSEGRREETQYFGPGTRLLVL.

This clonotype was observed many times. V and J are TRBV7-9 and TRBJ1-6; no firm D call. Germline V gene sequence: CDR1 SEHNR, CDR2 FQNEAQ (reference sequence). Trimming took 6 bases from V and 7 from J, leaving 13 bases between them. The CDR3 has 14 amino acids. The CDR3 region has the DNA TGTGCCAGCAGTTCCGCTAAGCGCAATTCACCCCTCCACTTT. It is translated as CASSSAKRNSPLHF.

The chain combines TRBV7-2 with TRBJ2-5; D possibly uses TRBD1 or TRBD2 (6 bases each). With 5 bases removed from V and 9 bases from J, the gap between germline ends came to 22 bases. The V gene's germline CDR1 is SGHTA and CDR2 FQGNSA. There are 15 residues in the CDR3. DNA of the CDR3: TGTGCCAGCAGCCAAGAAGTCGGGGGCGAAGGGGCCCAGTACTTC. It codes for CASSQEVGGEGAQYF. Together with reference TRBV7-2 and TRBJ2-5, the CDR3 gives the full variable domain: GAGVSQSPSNKVTEKGKDVELRCDPISGHTALYWYRQSLGQGLEFLIYFQGNSAPDKSGLPSDRFSAERTGGSVSTLTIQRTQQEDSAVYLCASSQEVGGEGAQYFGPGTRLLVL.

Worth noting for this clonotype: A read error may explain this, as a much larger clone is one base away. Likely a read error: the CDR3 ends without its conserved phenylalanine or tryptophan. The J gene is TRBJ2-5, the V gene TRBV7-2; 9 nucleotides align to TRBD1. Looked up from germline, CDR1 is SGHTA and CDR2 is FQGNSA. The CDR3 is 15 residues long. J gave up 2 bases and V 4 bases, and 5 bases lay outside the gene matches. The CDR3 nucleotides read TGTGCCAGCAGCTCACAGGGGGCTCGGCAAGAGACCCAGTACCTC. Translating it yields CASSSQGARQETQYL.

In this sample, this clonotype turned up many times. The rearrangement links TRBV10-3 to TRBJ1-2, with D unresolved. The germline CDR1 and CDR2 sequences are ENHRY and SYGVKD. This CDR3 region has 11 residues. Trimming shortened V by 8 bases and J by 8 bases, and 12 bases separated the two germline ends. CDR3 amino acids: CAISTLKGYTF. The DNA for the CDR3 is TGTGCCATCTCGACTCTGAAGGGCTACACCTTC.

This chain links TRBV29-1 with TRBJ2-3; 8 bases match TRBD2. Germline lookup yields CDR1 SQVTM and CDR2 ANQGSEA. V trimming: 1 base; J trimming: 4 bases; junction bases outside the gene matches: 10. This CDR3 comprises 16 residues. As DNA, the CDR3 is TGCAGCGTTGAAGGGGTCCGCGGGGGGCCCGCAGATACGCAGTATTTT. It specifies CSVEGVRGGPADTQYF.

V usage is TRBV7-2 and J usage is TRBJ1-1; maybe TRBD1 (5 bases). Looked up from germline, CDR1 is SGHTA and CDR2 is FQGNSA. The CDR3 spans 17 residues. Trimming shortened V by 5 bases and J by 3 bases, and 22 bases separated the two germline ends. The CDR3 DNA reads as TGTGCCAGCAGCCAGAGTTCTCGCCCCATGGGGGACACTGAAGCTTTCTTT. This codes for CASSQSSRPMGDTEAFF.

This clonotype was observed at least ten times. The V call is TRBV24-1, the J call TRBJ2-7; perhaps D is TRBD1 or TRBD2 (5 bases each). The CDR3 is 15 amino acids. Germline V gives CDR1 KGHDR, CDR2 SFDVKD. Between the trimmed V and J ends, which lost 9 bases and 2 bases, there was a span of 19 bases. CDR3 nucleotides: TGTGCCACCCATACGCCGGGACCCGAAGCCTACGAGCAGTACTTC. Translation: CATHTPGPEAYEQYF.

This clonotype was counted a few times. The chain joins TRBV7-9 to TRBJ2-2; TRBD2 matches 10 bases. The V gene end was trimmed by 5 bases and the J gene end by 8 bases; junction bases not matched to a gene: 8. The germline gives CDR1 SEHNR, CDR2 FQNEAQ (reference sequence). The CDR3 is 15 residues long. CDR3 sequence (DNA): TGTGCCAGCAGCGCAAAGGGACTAGCGAAAGGGGAGCTGTTTTTT. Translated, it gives CASSAKGLAKGELFF.

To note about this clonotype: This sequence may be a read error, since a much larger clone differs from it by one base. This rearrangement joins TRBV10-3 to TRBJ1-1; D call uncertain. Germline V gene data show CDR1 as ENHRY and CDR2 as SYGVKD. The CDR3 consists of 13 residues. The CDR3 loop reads CATSDLGSTGAFF. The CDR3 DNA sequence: TGTGCCACATCGGATTTAGGATCCACTGGAGCTTTCTTT.

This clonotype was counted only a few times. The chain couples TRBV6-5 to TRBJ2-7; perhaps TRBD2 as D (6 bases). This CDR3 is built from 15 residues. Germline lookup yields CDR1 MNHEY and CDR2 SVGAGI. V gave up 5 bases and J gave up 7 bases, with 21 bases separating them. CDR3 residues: CASSPLLGRGDEQYF. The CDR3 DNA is TGTGCCAGCAGTCCCCTCCTCGGGCGGGGAGATGAGCAGTACTTC.

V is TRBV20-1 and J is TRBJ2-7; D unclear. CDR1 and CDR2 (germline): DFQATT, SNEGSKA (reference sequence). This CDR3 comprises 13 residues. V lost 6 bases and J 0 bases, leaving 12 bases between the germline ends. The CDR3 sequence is CSAPATGSYEQYF. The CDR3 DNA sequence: TGCAGTGCCCCCGCGACGGGCTCCTACGAGCAGTACTTC.

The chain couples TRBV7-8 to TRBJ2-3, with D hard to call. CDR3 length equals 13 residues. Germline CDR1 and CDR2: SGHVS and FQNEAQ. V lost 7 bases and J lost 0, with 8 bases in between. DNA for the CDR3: TGTGCCAGCATGGTCCTGAGCACAGATACGCAGTATTTT. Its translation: CASMVLSTDTQYF.

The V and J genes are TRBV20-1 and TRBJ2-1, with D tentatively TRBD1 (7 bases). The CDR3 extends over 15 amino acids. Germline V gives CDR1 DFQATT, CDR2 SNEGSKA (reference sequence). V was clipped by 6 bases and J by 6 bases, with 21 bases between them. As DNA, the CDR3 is TGCAGTGCCGACAGGGTTGGGGGGCAGGTCAATGAGCAGTTCTTC. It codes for CSADRVGGQVNEQFF.

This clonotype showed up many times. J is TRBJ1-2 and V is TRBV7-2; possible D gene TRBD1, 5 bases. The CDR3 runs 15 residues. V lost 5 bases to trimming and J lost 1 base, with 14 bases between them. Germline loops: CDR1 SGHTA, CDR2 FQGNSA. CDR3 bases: TGTGCCAGCAGCCTACCCCGGGGCGGTAACTATGGCTACACCTTC. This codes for CASSLPRGGNYGYTF.

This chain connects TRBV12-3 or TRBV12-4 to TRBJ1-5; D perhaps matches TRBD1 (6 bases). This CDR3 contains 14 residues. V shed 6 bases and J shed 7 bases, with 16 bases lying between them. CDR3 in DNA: TGTGCCAGCAGCCAAGCGGGGGCCGGGCAGCCCCAGCATTTT. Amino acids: CASSQAGAGQPQHF.

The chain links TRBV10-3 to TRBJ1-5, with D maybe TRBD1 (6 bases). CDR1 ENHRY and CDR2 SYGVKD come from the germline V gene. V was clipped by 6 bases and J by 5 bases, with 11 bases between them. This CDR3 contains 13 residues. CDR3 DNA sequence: TGTGCCATCAGCAACGACAGGTATCAGCCCCAGCATTTT. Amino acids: CAISNDRYQPQHF.

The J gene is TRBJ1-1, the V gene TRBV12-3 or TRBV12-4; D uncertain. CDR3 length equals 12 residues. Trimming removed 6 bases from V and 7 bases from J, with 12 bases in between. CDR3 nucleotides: TGTGCCAGCAGCCGGGTCCTTTTTGAAGCTTTCTTT. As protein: CASSRVLFEAFF.